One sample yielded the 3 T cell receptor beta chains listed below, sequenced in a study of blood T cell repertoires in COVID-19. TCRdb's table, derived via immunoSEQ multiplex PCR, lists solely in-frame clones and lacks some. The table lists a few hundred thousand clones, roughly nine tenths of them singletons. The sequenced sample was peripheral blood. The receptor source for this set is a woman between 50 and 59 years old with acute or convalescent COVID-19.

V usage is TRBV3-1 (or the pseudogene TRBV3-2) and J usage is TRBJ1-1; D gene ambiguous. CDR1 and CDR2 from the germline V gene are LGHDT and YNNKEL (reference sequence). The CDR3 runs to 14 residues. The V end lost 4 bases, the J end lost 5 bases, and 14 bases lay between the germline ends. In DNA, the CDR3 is TGTGCCAGCAGCCCTGGACCCGGCGGGACTGAAGCTTTCTTT. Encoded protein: CASSPGPGGTEAFF.

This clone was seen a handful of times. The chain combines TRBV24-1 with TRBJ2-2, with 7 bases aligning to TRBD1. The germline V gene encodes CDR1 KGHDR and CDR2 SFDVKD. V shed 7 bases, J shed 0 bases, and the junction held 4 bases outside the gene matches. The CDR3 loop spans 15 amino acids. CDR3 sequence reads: CATRGTEPNTGELFF. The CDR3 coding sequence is TGTGCCACCAGGGGGACAGAACCGAACACCGGGGAGCTGTTTTTT.

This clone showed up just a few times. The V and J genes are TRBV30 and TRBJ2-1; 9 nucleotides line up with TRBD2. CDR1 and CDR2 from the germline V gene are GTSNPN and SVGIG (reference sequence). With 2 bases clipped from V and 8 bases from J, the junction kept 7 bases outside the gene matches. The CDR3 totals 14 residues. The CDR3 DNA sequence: TGTGCCTGGAGTCGGCGGGGGGGCCGCCATGAGCAGTTCTTC. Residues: CAWSRRGGRHEQFF.